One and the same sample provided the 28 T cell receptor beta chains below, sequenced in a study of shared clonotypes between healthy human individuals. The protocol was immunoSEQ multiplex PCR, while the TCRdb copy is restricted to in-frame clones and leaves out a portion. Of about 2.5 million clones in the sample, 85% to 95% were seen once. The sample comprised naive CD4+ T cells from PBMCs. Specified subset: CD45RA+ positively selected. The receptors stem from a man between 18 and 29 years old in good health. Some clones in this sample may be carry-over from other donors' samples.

CDR3 nucleotides: TGTGCCAGCAGCCCGGGCGTGGGCCCCTACGAGCAGTACTTC. Its translation is CASSPGVGPYEQYF. V gene TRBV11-2 combines with J gene TRBJ2-7; D is ambiguous. This CDR3 comprises 14 residues. Germline V gene data show CDR1 as SGHAT and CDR2 as FQNNGV. V shed 5 bases and J shed 2 bases, with 13 bases lying between them. Full variable domain (outside the CDR3, taken from reference TRBV11-2 and TRBJ2-7): EAGVAQSPRYKIIEKRQSVAFWCNPISGHATLYWYQQILGQGPKLLIQFQNNGVVDDSQLPKDRFSAERLKGVDSTLKIQPAKLEDSAVYLCASSPGVGPYEQYFGPGTRLTVT.

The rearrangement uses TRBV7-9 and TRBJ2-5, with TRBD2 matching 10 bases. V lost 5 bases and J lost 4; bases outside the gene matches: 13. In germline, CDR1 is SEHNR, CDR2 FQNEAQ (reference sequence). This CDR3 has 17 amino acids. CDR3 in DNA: TGTGCCAGCAGCCGGGATGGAGGTAGCGGGAGGAGAGAGACCCAGTACTTC. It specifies CASSRDGGSGRRETQYF.

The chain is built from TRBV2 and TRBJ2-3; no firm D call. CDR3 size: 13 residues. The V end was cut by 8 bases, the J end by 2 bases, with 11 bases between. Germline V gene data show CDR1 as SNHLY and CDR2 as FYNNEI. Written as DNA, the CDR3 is TGTGCCAGCGCAGGAGAGAACACAGATACGCAGTATTTT. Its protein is CASAGENTDTQYF.

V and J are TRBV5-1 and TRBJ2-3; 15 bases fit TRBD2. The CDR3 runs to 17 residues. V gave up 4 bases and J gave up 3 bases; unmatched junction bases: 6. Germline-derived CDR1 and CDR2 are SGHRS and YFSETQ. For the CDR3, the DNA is TGCGCCAGCAGCACGGGACTAGCGGGAGGAGGGACAGATACGCAGTATTTT. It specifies CASSTGLAGGGTDTQYF. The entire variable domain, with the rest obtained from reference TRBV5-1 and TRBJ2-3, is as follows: KAGVTQTPRYLIKTRGQQVTLSCSPISGHRSVSWYQQTPGQGLQFLFEYFSETQRNKGNFPGRFSGRQFSNSRSEMNVSTLELGDSALYLCASSTGLAGGGTDTQYFGPGTRLTVL.

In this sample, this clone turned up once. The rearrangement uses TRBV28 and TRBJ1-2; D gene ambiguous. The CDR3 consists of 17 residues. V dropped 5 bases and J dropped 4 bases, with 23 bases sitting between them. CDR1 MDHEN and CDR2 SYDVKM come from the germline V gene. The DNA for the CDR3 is TGTGCCAGCAGTCGCCCTCTCCTAGACCACAAACTCTATGGCTACACCTTC. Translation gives CASSRPLLDHKLYGYTF.

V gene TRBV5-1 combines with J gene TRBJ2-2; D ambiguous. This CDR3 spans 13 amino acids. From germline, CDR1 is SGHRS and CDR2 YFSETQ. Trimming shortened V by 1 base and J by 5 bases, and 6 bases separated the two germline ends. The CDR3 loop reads CASSLSWTGELFF. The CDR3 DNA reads TGCGCCAGCAGCTTGTCTTGGACCGGGGAGCTGTTTTTT.

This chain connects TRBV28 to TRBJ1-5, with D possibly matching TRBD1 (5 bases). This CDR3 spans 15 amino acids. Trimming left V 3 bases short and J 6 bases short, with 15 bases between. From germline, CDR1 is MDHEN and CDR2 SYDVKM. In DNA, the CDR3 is TGTGCCAGCAGTTTGGCGGGGGTAGTAGGTCAGCCCCAGCATTTT. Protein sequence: CASSLAGVVGQPQHF.

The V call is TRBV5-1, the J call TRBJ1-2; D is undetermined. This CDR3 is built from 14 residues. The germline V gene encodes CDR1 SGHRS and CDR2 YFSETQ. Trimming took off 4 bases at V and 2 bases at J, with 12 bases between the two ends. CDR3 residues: CASSVRTDNYGYTF. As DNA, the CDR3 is TGCGCCAGCAGCGTCAGGACGGACAACTATGGCTACACCTTC. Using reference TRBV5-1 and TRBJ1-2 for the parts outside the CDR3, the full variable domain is KAGVTQTPRYLIKTRGQQVTLSCSPISGHRSVSWYQQTPGQGLQFLFEYFSETQRNKGNFPGRFSGRQFSNSRSEMNVSTLELGDSALYLCASSVRTDNYGYTFGSGTRLTVV.

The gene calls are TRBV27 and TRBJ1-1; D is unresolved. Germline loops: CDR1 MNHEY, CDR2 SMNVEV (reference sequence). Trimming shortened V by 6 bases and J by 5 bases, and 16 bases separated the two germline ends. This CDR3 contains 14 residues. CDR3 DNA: TGTGCCAGCAGGGGTAGGCACGCTCAAACTGAAGCTTTCTTT. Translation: CASRGRHAQTEAFF.

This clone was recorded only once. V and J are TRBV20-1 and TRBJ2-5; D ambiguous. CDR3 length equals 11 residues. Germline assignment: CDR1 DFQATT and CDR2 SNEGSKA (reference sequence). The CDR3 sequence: CSRLKSETQYF. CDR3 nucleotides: TGCAGCCGTCTTAAGTCAGAGACCCAGTACTTC.

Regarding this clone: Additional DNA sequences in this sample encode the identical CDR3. The CDR3 region is CASSLLTSGAYEQYF. CDR3 sequence (DNA): TGTGCCAGCAGCTTGCTGACTAGCGGGGCCTACGAGCAGTACTTC. The chain uses TRBV7-9 and TRBJ2-7; TRBD2 matches at 11 bases. V gave up 3 bases and J gave up 2 bases; unmatched junction bases: 3. Per germline, CDR1 SEHNR and CDR2 FQNEAQ (reference sequence). The CDR3 sequence is 15 residues long.

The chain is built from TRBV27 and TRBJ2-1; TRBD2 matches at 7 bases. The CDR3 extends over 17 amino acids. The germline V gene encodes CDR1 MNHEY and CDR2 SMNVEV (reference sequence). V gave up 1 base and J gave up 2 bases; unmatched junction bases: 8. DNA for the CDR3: TGTGCCAGCAGTTTATTGGGGCGGGAGTGGACCTACAATGAGCAGTTCTTC. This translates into CASSLLGREWTYNEQFF.

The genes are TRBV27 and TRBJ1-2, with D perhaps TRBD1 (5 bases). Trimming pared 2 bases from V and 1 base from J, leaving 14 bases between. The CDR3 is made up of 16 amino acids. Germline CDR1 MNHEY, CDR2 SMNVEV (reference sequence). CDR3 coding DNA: TGTGCCAGCAGTTTAACCTGGGACTTCCTTAACTATGGCTACACCTTC. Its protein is CASSLTWDFLNYGYTF.

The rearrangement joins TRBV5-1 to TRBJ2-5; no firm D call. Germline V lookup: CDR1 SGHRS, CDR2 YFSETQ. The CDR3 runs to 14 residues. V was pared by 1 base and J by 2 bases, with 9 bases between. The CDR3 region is CASSLLRRQETQYF. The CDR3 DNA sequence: TGCGCCAGCAGCTTGTTGCGCCGACAAGAGACCCAGTACTTC.

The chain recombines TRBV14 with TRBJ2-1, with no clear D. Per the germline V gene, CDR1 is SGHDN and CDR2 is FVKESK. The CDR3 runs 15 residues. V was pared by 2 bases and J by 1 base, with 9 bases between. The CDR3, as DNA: TGTGCCAGCAGCCAACTACCGGATTCCTACAATGAGCAGTTCTTC. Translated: CASSQLPDSYNEQFF.

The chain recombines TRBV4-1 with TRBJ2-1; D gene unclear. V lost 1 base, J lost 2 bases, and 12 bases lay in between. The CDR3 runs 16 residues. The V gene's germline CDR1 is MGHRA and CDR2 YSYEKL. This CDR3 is CASSQVDLVTYNEQFF. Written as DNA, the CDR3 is TGCGCCAGCAGCCAAGTAGACCTAGTTACCTACAATGAGCAGTTCTTC.

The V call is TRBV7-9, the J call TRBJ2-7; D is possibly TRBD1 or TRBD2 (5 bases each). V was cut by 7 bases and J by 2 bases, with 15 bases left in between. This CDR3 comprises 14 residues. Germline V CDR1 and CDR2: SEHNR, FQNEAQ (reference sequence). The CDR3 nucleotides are TGTGCCAGCATCGGGACGCCGGGCGCCTACGAGCAGTACTTC. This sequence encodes CASIGTPGAYEQYF.

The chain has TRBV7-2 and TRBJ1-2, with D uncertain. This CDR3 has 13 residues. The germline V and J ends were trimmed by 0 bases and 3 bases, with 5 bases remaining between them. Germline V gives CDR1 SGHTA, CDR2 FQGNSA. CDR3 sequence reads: CASSLAHHYGYTF. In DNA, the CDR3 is TGTGCCAGCAGCTTAGCGCACCACTATGGCTACACCTTC.

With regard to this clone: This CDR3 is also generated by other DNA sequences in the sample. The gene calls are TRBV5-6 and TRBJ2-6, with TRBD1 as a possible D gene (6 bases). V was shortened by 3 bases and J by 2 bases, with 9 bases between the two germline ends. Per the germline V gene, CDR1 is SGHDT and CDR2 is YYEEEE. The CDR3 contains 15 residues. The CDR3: CASSSPGAGANVLTF. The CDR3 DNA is TGTGCCAGCAGCTCGCCAGGGGCTGGGGCCAACGTCCTGACTTTC.

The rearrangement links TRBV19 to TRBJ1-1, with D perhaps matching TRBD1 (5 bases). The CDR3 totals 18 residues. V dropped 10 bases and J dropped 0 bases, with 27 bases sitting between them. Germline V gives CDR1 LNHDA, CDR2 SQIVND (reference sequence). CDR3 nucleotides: TGTGCCACCCCACTCGCCCTGACAGTTCTCCTACTGAACACTGAAGCTTTCTTT. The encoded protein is CATPLALTVLLLNTEAFF.

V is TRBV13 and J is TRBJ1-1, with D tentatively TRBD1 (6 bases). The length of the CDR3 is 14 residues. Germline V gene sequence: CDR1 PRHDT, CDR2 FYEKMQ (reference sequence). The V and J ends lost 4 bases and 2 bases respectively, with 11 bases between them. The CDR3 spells CASSSGQRNTEAFF. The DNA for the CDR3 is TGTGCCAGCAGCTCAGGACAGAGAAACACTGAAGCTTTCTTT.

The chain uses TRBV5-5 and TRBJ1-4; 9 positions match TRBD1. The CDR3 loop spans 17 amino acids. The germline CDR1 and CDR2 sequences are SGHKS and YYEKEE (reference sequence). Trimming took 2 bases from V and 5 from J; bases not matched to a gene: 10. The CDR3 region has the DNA TGTGCCAGCAGCTTCCAATCCTCCGGGACAGGGAATGAAAAACTGTTTTTT. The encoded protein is CASSFQSSGTGNEKLFF. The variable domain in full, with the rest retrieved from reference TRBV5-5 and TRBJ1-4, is DAGVTQSPTHLIKTRGQQVTLRCSPISGHKSVSWYQQVLGQGPQFIFQYYEKEERGRGNFPDRFSARQFPNYSSELNVNALLLGDSALYLCASSFQSSGTGNEKLFFGSGTQLSVL.

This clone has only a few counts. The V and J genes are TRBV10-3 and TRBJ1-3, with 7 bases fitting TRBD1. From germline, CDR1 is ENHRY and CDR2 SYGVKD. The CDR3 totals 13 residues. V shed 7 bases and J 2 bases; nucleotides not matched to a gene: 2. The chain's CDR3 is CAIKQGTGNTIYF. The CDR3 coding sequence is TGTGCCATCAAACAGGGGACTGGAAACACCATATATTTT.

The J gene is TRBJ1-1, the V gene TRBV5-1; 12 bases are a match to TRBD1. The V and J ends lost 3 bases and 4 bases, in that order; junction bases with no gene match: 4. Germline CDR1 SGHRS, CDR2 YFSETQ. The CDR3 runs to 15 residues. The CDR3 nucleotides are TGCGCCAGCAGCTGGGGACAGGGGGCGGCCACTGAAGCTTTCTTT. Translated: CASSWGQGAATEAFF.

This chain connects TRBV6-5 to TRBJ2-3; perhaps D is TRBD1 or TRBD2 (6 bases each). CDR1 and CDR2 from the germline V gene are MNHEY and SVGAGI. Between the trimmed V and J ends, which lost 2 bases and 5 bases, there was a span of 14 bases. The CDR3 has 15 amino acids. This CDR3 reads CASSYAWGAGDTQYF. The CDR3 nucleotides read TGTGCCAGCAGTTACGCCTGGGGGGCAGGAGATACGCAGTATTTT.

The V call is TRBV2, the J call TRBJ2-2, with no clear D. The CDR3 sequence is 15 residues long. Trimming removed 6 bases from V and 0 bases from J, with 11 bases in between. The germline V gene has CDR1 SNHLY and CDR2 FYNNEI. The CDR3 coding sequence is TGTGCCAGCAGGTTCATTCCCCCGAACACCGGGGAGCTGTTTTTT. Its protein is CASRFIPPNTGELFF.

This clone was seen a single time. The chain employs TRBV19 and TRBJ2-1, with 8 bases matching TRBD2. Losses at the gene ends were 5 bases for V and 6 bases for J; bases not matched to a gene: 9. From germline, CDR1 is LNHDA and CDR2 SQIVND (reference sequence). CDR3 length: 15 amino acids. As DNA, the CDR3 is TGTGCCAGTAGTGTGCGAGCGGGAGTACTCAATGAGCAGTTCTTC. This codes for CASSVRAGVLNEQFF. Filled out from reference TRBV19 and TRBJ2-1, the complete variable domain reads DGGITQSPKYLFRKEGQNVTLSCEQNLNHDAMYWYRQDPGQGLRLIYYSQIVNDFQKGDIAEGYSVSREKKESFPLTVTSAQKNPTAFYLCASSVRAGVLNEQFFGPGTRLTVL.

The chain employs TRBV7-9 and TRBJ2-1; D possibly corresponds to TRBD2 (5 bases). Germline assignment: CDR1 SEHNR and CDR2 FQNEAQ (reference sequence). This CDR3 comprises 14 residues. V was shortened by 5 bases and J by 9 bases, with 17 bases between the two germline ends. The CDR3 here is CASSPINLAGEQFF. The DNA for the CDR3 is TGTGCCAGCAGCCCCATCAACCTAGCCGGTGAGCAGTTCTTC.